This T cell receptor (beta chain) appears in the sequencing data of a study of T cell responses to AZD1222 COVID-19 vaccine. Findings of the study overall: Repertoires were obtained solely post-peak T cell response. Reports say nearly half of spike-specific TCRs go after unmutated variant regions. Most donors were white British, females outnumbered males, and clonal diversity was possibly underestimated. At baseline, seropositivity was found in only a handful of AZD1222 recipients.

Sequencing used immunoSEQ multiplex PCR; TCRdb keeps in-frame clones, though not all of them. The profile shows 150,000 or so clones, 90% of them singletons. Worth noting for this clone: As yet, its antigen is unknown.

Germline lookup yields CDR1 LNHDA and CDR2 SQIVND (reference sequence). V gave up 5 bases and J gave up 0 bases, with 14 bases separating them. This CDR3 is built from 15 residues. Sequenced material: peripheral blood, taken on day 0 of AZD1222 vaccination. This receptor was identified in an adult in good health. The chain is built from TRBV19 and TRBJ2-7; TRBD1 might be the D (6 bases). The CDR3 DNA reads TGTGCCAGTAGTCCACGACAGGCCCCCTCCTACGAGCAGTACTTC. The encoded protein is CASSPRQAPSYEQYF.